This TCR beta chain was sequenced during a study of blood T cell repertoires in COVID-19. Assay used: immunoSEQ multiplex PCR; TCRdb lists only in-frame clones, some missing. The sample records over 350,000 clones, approximately 90% being singletons. The germline CDR1 and CDR2 sequences are SEHNR and FQNEAQ (reference sequence). V dropped 1 base and J dropped 4; count of bases not matched to a gene: 7. CDR3 length equals 17 residues. The TCR was taken from a woman aged 45-65 years who had recovered from COVID-19. Sequencing used PBMCs or T cells enriched from blood (not recorded which). V usage is TRBV7-9 and J usage is TRBJ2-1; 10 bases agree with TRBD2. CDR3 region: CASSLGPGLAAYNEQFF. The DNA for the CDR3 is TGTGCCAGCAGCTTAGGACCAGGACTAGCGGCATACAATGAGCAGTTCTTC.